The 16 T cell receptor beta chains listed next were all sequenced from one sample in a study of CD8 T cells in Susac syndrome. RNA amounts of roughly 0.45 to 1 ug underwent reverse transcription with random hexamers. From the immunoSEQ multiplex PCR reads, TCRdb called clonotypes with MiXCR, one entry per CDR3 protein. This table holds around 62,000 distinct CDR3 sequences, roughly 92% found once. Material for sequencing was CD8+ T cells from PBMCs. These receptors were obtained from a human donor in good health.

The count of this clonotype is one. The chain links TRBV2 to TRBJ1-1; D is unresolved. Germline CDR1 SNHLY, CDR2 FYNNEI. The CDR3 loop spans 12 amino acids. V gave up 1 base and J gave up 4 bases, with 4 bases separating them. The CDR3 loop reads CASSEGATEAFF. In DNA, the CDR3 is TGTGCCAGCAGTGAAGGGGCCACTGAAGCTTTCTTT.

A single count supports this clonotype. The chain carries TRBV7-9 and TRBJ2-1, with TRBD1 identical over 9 bases. V lost 6 bases, J lost 5 bases, and 5 bases stayed unmatched. The CDR3 extends over 14 amino acids. Germline assignment: CDR1 SEHNR and CDR2 FQNEAQ (reference sequence). CDR3 loop: CASSSGQGDNEQFF. CDR3 bases: TGTGCCAGCAGTTCGGGACAGGGTGACAATGAGCAGTTCTTC.

V usage is TRBV5-1 and J usage is TRBJ1-6, with 7 nucleotides matching TRBD1. The CDR3 covers 16 residues. Per germline, CDR1 SGHRS and CDR2 YFSETQ. V lost 4 bases, J lost 3 bases, and 7 bases stayed unmatched. The DNA of the CDR3 is TGCGCCAGCAGCACCTCCGGGACAGACTATAATTCACCCCTCCACTTT. It codes for CASSTSGTDYNSPLHF.

The V and J genes are TRBV12-3 or TRBV12-4 and TRBJ2-1; possibly TRBD2 for D (6 bases). V was pared by 5 bases and J by 10 bases, with 12 bases between. CDR3 size: 12 residues. In DNA, the CDR3 is TGTGCCAGCAGTCCTGGACTATTGGAGCAGTTCTTC. This gives the protein CASSPGLLEQFF.

The chain is built from TRBV6-2 or TRBV6-3 and TRBJ1-1; D unresolved. V shed 2 bases and J shed 1 base, with 11 bases lying between them. The CDR3 sequence is 15 residues long. Germline V gene lookup returns CDR1 MNHEY and CDR2 SVGEGT. CDR3 nucleotide sequence: TGTGCCAGCAGTTACCTAGGTGCGGGGAACACTGAAGCTTTCTTT. It yields the protein CASSYLGAGNTEAFF.

The chain carries TRBV19 and TRBJ2-2; D is unresolved. The CDR3 contains 14 residues. Germline CDR1 LNHDA, CDR2 SQIVND (reference sequence). Trimming removed 4 bases from V and 6 bases from J, with 12 bases in between. CDR3 sequence: CASSNDLVAGELFF. CDR3 DNA: TGTGCCAGTAGTAACGACCTAGTAGCCGGGGAGCTGTTTTTT.

Of note for this clonotype: Mismatch with germline at one junction end may stem from a read error. The chain links TRBV29-1 to TRBJ2-2; the D gene is possibly TRBD1 (6 bases). Germline CDR1 is SQVTM and CDR2 is ANQGSEA. This CDR3 has 13 amino acids. The CDR3 is CSVEAQGVGARRF. CDR3 in DNA: TGCAGCGTTGAAGCACAGGGAGTTGGCGCCCGTCGTTTT.

This clonotype was observed a few times. This rearrangement joins TRBV10-3 to TRBJ1-1; possible D gene TRBD1, 5 bases. The CDR3 has 12 residues. The germline V gene has CDR1 ENHRY and CDR2 SYGVKD. CDR3 coding DNA: TGTGGCGCGGCAGGGCCGGGCACTGAAGCTTTCTTT. Its translation is CGAAGPGTEAFF.

The chain joins TRBV25-1 to TRBJ2-3; 7 bases match TRBD2. This CDR3 comprises 14 residues. V lost 6 bases, J lost 3 bases, and 6 bases stayed unmatched. Germline CDR1 MGHDK, CDR2 SYGVNS. CDR3: CASSIGGETDTQYF. DNA of the CDR3: TGTGCCAGCAGCATTGGGGGGGAGACAGATACGCAGTATTTT.

This clonotype was recorded once. The chain joins TRBV15 to TRBJ2-2; D call uncertain. CDR1 LNHNV and CDR2 YYDKDF come from the germline V gene (reference sequence). Trimming cost V 5 bases and J 1 base, with 8 bases left between them. The CDR3 has 14 residues. CDR3 protein: CATSALENTGELFF. The CDR3 coding sequence is TGTGCCACCAGCGCGCTTGAGAACACCGGGGAGCTGTTTTTT.

The chain is built from TRBV5-6 and TRBJ2-7; D remains unclear. V gave up 2 bases and J gave up 3 bases, with 9 bases separating them. From germline, CDR1 is SGHDT and CDR2 YYEEEE. The CDR3 consists of 13 residues. The chain's CDR3 is CASSFGGNYEQYF. The CDR3 nucleotides are TGTGCCAGCAGCTTCGGCGGAAACTACGAGCAGTACTTC.

This chain links TRBV5-1 with TRBJ2-7; D perhaps matches TRBD2 (5 bases). V was clipped by 0 bases and J by 2 bases, with 9 bases between them. CDR3 length: 14 residues. Per the germline V gene, CDR1 is SGHRS and CDR2 is YFSETQ. The CDR3 spells CASSLGGPPYEQYF. The CDR3, as DNA: TGCGCCAGCAGCTTGGGAGGGCCCCCCTACGAGCAGTACTTC.

The chain combines TRBV18 with TRBJ2-7, with D possibly TRBD1 on 5 matching bases. Germline V gives CDR1 KGHSH, CDR2 LQKENI. Trimming took off 8 bases at V and 2 bases at J, with 13 bases between the two ends. The CDR3 is 13 residues long. CDR3 bases: TGTGCCAGCCTCGGTGGCAGGGCCTACGAGCAGTACTTC. It specifies CASLGGRAYEQYF.

The gene calls are TRBV29-1 and TRBJ2-7, with 10 bases identical to TRBD1. Germline values: CDR1 SQVTM, CDR2 ANQGSEA. This CDR3 region has 15 residues. V was clipped by 0 bases and J by 0 bases; unmatched bases: 2. The CDR3 loop is CSVEDGDRGSYEQYF. The CDR3 DNA sequence: TGCAGCGTTGAAGATGGGGACAGGGGCTCCTACGAGCAGTACTTC.

The chain combines TRBV28 with TRBJ1-6; D call uncertain. The ends were cut back, 5 bases at V and 9 bases at J, with 11 bases in the middle. Germline CDR1 MDHEN, CDR2 SYDVKM. CDR3 length: 13 amino acids. The CDR3 reads CASSAVGISPLHF. For the CDR3, the DNA is TGTGCCAGCAGTGCAGTGGGTATTTCACCCCTCCACTTT. The full variable domain, completed using reference TRBV28 and TRBJ1-6, is DVKVTQSSRYLVKRTGEKVFLECVQDMDHENMFWYRQDPGLGLRLIYFSYDVKMKEKGDIPEGYSVSREKKERFSLILESASTNQTSMYLCASSAVGISPLHFGNGTRLTVT.

The chain links TRBV6-6 to TRBJ1-2; D is ambiguous. The CDR3 runs 15 residues. V was clipped by 0 bases and J by 0 bases, with 8 bases between them. Germline CDR1 reads MNHNY; CDR2 reads SVGAGI (reference sequence). The CDR3 sequence: CASSYSGPANYGYTF. The CDR3 DNA reads TGTGCCAGCAGTTACTCGGGTCCAGCTAACTATGGCTACACCTTC.